This TCR beta chain is from a study of cytomegalovirus exposure and HLA in healthy donors. Sampled while nominally healthy, donors likely had unrecorded immune exposures. The PCR used 60 Vbeta and 13 Jbeta primers. The table came from immunoSEQ multiplex PCR; TCRdb's copy has only in-frame clones and leaves some out. This repertoire includes around 150,000 clones. This CDR3 contains 14 residues. Per the germline V gene, CDR1 is SGDLS and CDR2 is YYNGEE. V gave up 4 bases and J gave up 4 bases; unmatched junction bases: 4. Study findings and constraints: Some public TCRs appeared in many individuals, while most sequences were rare. There were several of the most significant clusters that appeared linked to common viral pathogens in a later analysis.

As to this clone: The antigen is not known.

The chain uses TRBV9 and TRBJ2-7; 11 bases are a match to TRBD2. Sequencing was performed on PBMCs. The clonotype originates from an older woman in good health and CMV-seronegative. The CDR3: CASSPRTSGYEQYF. CDR3 DNA: TGTGCCAGCAGCCCGCGGACTAGCGGGTACGAGCAGTACTTC.